A selection of T cell receptor beta chains follows, all from one sample in a study of blood T cell repertoires in COVID-19. Measured with immunoSEQ multiplex PCR; TCRdb has only the in-frame clones, and not every one. The top ten hold less than 4% of the sample, which has 200,000 to 250,000 clones, about four fifths seen once. Sequencing was carried out using peripheral blood. These receptors were obtained from a woman older than 75 with acute or convalescent COVID-19. CDR3s include the opening cysteine and the closing phenylalanine or tryptophan. The D gene is left open where the match is weak. Not every row has a clone size; where given, it reads once, few, many or a size class.

V gene	clone size	J gene	CDR3 length	D gene	CDR3 DNA	CDR3 protein
TRBV6-6	NA	TRBJ1-6	13	NA	TGTGCCAGCAGTTACTCCCCCCGGGTTGATCTCCACTTT	CASSYSPRVDLHF
TRBV28	NA	TRBJ1-2	14	NA	TGTGCCAGCGGGGGGGGACAAAGCCTCTATGGCTACACCTTC	CASGGGQSLYGYTF
TRBV7-2	NA	TRBJ1-2	13	NA	TGTGCCAGCACCCTCCCTGGGCTGCATGGCTACACCTTC	CASTLPGLHGYTF
TRBV11-3	few	TRBJ2-7	12	NA	TGTGCCAGCAGCTTCTCGGGCTACGAGCAGTACTTC	CASSFSGYEQYF
TRBV20-1	NA	TRBJ1-6	11	NA	TGCAGTGCTAGAGGGCAGGCACCCCTCCACTTT	CSARGQAPLHF
TRBV4-2	NA	TRBJ1-1	15	TRBD1	TGTGCCAGCAGCCAACACAGGGGGCTGAACACTGAAGCTTTCTTT	CASSQHRGLNTEAFF
TRBV29-1	NA	TRBJ1-2	15	TRBD1	TGCAGCGTGGAATTCACCGGGACAGGGGTGCAAGGCTACACCTTC	CSVEFTGTGVQGYTF
TRBV7-2	NA	TRBJ2-3	15	NA	TGTGCCAGCAGCTTAGCGGTGATAGGCACAGATACGCAGTATTTT	CASSLAVIGTDTQYF
TRBV7-2	NA	TRBJ2-7	15	TRBD2	TGTGCCAGCAGCCTTGAGACTAGCGGGGCTGGGGAGCAGTACTTC	CASSLETSGAGEQYF
TRBV3-1/TRBV3-2	NA	TRBJ1-5	14	TRBD1	TGTGCCAGCAGCCCCGGGACAGATACTGGGCCCCAGCATTTT	CASSPGTDTGPQHF
TRBV5-8	few	TRBJ1-6	15	NA	TGTGCCAGCAGCCCCGCGGGGGTCTGGAATTCACCCCTCCACTTT	CASSPAGVWNSPLHF
TRBV6-2/TRBV6-3	NA	TRBJ2-5	17	TRBD1	TGTGCCAGCAGTAAACCGGGACAGGGGATGTACCAAGAGACCCAGTACTTC	CASSKPGQGMYQETQYF
TRBV6-1	NA	TRBJ1-5	17	TRBD1	TGTGCCAGCAGTGAAATGCCAGGGGGTTCCTCGCGTCAGCCCCAGCATTTT	CASSEMPGGSSRQPQHF
TRBV10-3	NA	TRBJ2-3	13	TRBD1	TGTGCCATCAGTGGGACAGGGTCAGATACGCAGTATTTT	CAISGTGSDTQYF
TRBV7-9	NA	TRBJ1-3	17	NA	TGTGCCAGCAGCTGGGTGGGAGGGCGCTTCTCTGGAAACACCATATATTTT	CASSWVGGRFSGNTIYF
TRBV7-6	NA	TRBJ2-3	18	TRBD2	TGTGCCAGCAGCCCTCTGGGGGCTAGCGGGGGGTTCACAGATACGCAGTATTTT	CASSPLGASGGFTDTQYF
TRBV5-1	NA	TRBJ2-1	15	TRBD2	TGCGCCAGCAGCCGCGGGGGGGAAACTTACAATGAGCAGTTCTTC	CASSRGGETYNEQFF
TRBV25-1	NA	TRBJ1-5	15	NA	TGTGCCAGCAGTGCCTCCGGGGGGGGCAATCAGCCCCAGCATTTT	CASSASGGGNQPQHF
TRBV12-3/TRBV12-4	NA	TRBJ2-3	13	NA	TGTGCCAGCAGTTTAGTAAGCACAGATACGCAGTATTTT	CASSLVSTDTQYF
TRBV7-6	NA	TRBJ2-7	15	TRBD1	TGTGCCAGCAGCTTAGCGACAGGGCGGTCGGACGAGCAGTACTTC	CASSLATGRSDEQYF
TRBV24-1	NA	TRBJ1-5	16	NA	TGTGCCACCAGTGATACGACAGGTAATAGCAATCAGCCCCAGCATTTT	CATSDTTGNSNQPQHF
TRBV18	NA	TRBJ1-5	18	TRBD1	TGTGCCAGCTCACCATTGGGACAGGGGGCCTTTGGCAATCAGCCCCAGCATTTT	CASSPLGQGAFGNQPQHF
TRBV5-1	few	TRBJ1-2	15	TRBD1	TGCGCCAGCAGCCTACCGGGACAGACAAACTATGGCTACACCTTC	CASSLPGQTNYGYTF
TRBV4-2	few	TRBJ2-2	17	NA	TGTGCCAGCAGCCAAGATCCCCGAGACTCGGTCACCGGGGAGCTGTTTTTT	CASSQDPRDSVTGELFF
TRBV7-2	few	TRBJ1-3	15	NA	TGTGCCAGCAGCTCGCAACCGGGACACGGAAACACCATATATTTT	CASSSQPGHGNTIYF
TRBV12-3/TRBV12-4	NA	TRBJ1-6	13	NA	TGTGCCAGCACCTTCTCCTATAATTCACCCCTCCACTTT	CASTFSYNSPLHF
TRBV7-2	NA	TRBJ2-5	11	NA	TGTGCCAGCCGGCTAGGTGAGACCCAGTACTTC	CASRLGETQYF
TRBV6-5	NA	TRBJ2-6	15	NA	TGTGCCAGCAGGCCCCCCAGCTCTGGGGCCAACGTCCTGACTTTC	CASRPPSSGANVLTF
TRBV5-1	NA	TRBJ2-7	12	NA	TGCGCCAGCAGCTTGGATATTCGGGAGCAGTACTTC	CASSLDIREQYF
TRBV5-1	NA	TRBJ2-1	17	TRBD2	TGCGCCAGCAGCCCGGGACTAGCGGGGGGGCCTGACAATGAGCAGTTCTTC	CASSPGLAGGPDNEQFF
TRBV18	NA	TRBJ2-7	13	NA	TGTGCCAGCTCACAGGGGATTACCTACGAGCAGTACTTC	CASSQGITYEQYF
TRBV25-1	NA	TRBJ1-2	14	NA	TGTGCCAGCAGTGTCTCGGTCGCCCGGGGAGGCTACACCTTC	CASSVSVARGGYTF
TRBV28	NA	TRBJ1-4	15	NA	TGTGCCAGCAGTTTATCGGGTTCAACTAATGAAAAACTGTTTTTT	CASSLSGSTNEKLFF
TRBV5-4	NA	TRBJ1-3	16	NA	TGTGCCAGCAGCTCGGGGGGTTCTCAGCCTGGAAACACCATATATTTT	CASSSGGSQPGNTIYF
TRBV5-8	NA	TRBJ1-4	14	TRBD1	TGTGCCAGCAGCTTCCGGGACAGGGATGAAAAACTGTTTTTT	CASSFRDRDEKLFF
TRBV28	few	TRBJ1-1	15	NA	TGTGCCAGCAGTCCCCCCCGGGGGGTGGGCACTGAAGCTTTCTTT	CASSPPRGVGTEAFF
TRBV5-1	NA	TRBJ2-7	13	NA	TGCGCCAGCAGCCGTCCCAGGGGCAACGAGCAGTACTTC	CASSRPRGNEQYF
TRBV5-8	NA	TRBJ2-5	16	NA	TGTGCCAGCAGCTTGGGAACAGGGTCCAGTAGAGAGACCCAGTACTTC	CASSLGTGSSRETQYF
TRBV7-6	NA	TRBJ2-2	15	NA	TGTGCCAGCAGCCGGTTACAGGGTGGTACCGGGGAGCTGTTTTTT	CASSRLQGGTGELFF
TRBV19	NA	TRBJ1-3	15	NA	TGTGCCAGTAGTATTCTGGCGGACTCTGGAAACACCATATATTTT	CASSILADSGNTIYF
TRBV12-3/TRBV12-4	NA	TRBJ1-3	12	NA	TGTGCCAGCAGGCCGGGGTGGAACACCATATATTTT	CASRPGWNTIYF
TRBV7-3	NA	TRBJ1-1	12	NA	TGTGCCAGCAGCCCGTCGGGGACTGAAGCTTTCTTT	CASSPSGTEAFF
TRBV2	NA	TRBJ2-5	14	NA	TGTGCCAGCAGTGAAGCCCCAAGGGGAGAGACCCAGTACTTC	CASSEAPRGETQYF
TRBV12-3/TRBV12-4	few	TRBJ1-1	11	NA	TGTGCCAGCAGTAACGAGTATGAAGCTTTCTTT	CASSNEYEAFF
TRBV6-1	NA	TRBJ1-2	13	NA	TGTGCCAGCAGTGAAAAGGCAGGCGTTGGCTACACCTTC	CASSEKAGVGYTF